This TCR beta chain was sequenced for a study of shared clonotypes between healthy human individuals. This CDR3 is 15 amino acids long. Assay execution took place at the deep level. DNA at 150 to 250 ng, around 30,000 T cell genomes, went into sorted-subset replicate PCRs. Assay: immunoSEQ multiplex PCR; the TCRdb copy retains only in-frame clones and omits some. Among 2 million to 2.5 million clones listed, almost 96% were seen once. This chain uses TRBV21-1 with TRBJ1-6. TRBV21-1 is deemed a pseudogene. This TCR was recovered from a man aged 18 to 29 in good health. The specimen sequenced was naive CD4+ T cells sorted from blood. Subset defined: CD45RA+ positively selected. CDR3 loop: CASSKERVGGSPLHF. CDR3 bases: TGTGCCAGCAGCAAAGAGAGGGTGGGAGGTTCACCCCTCCACTTT.